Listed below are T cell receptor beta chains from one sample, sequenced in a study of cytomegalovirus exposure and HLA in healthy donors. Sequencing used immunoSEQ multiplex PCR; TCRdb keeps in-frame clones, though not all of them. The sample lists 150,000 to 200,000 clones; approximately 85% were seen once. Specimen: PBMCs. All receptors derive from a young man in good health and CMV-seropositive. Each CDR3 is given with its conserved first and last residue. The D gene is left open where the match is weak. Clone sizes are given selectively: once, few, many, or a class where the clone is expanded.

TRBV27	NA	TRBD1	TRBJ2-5	TGTGCCAGCAGTTCAGGGACAGGGGTAGTGACCCAGTACTTC	CASSSGTGVVTQYF
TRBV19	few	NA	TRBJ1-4	TGTGCCAGTAGTATGCCCAAACAGGGTGGGCTGTTTTTT	CASSMPKQGGLFF
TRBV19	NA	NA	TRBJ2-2	TGTGCCAGTAGTATAGGAGCAGGGAGGACCGGGGAGCTGTTTTTT	CASSIGAGRTGELFF
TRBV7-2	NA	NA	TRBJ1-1	TGTGCCAGCAGCCCGGACAGAAGGACTGAAGCTTTCTTT	CASSPDRRTEAFF
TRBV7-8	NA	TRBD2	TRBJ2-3	TGTGCGACGTTCGGGGGGACCACAGATACGCAGTATTTT	CATFGGTTDTQYF
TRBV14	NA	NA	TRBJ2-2	TGTGCCAGCAGCCAAGTTAAAGGGGCCGGCGGGGAGCTGTTTTTT	CASSQVKGAGGELFF
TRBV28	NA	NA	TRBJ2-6	TGTGCCAGCAGGGTAGGAGGGGCAGGAGACTCTGGGGCCAACGTCCTGACTTTC	CASRVGGAGDSGANVLTF
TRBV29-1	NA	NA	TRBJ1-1	TGCAGCGTTAAGGGGGATACGAACACTGAAGCTTTCTTT	CSVKGDTNTEAFF
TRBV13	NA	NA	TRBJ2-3	TGTGCCAGCAGCTTGGGCAGAGACACAGATACGCAGTATTTT	CASSLGRDTDTQYF
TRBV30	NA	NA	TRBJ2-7	TGTGCCTGGAGTGTCGGGCAGGGTGGCAACGAGCAGTACTTC	CAWSVGQGGNEQYF
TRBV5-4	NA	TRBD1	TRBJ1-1	TGTGCCAGCAGCTCACCGGGACAGGGTTCGCACACTGAAGCTTTCTTT	CASSSPGQGSHTEAFF
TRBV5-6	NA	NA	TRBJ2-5	TGTGCCAGCAGCTTATTCAGCGGCCTCCAAGAGACCCAGTACTTC	CASSLFSGLQETQYF
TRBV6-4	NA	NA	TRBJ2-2	TGTGCCAGCAGTACCGGCCAGGGCACCACTGGGGAGCTGTTTTTT	CASSTGQGTTGELFF
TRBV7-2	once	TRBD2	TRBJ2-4	TGTGCCAGCAGCTTTACCGGGGCTAGCGGGTCGCTAGCCAAAAACATTCAGTACTTC	CASSFTGASGSLAKNIQYF
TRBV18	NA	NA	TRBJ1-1	TGTGCCAGCTCACCGACGACACTGAACACTGAAGCTTTCTTT	CASSPTTLNTEAFF
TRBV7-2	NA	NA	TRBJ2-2	TGTGCCAGCAGCCCAGACTGGAACACCGGGGAGCTGTTTTTT	CASSPDWNTGELFF
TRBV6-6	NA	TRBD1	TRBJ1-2	TGTGCCAGCAGAGCCCTGGGACAGGGAGTCGATGGCTACACCTTC	CASRALGQGVDGYTF
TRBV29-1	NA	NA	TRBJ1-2	TGCAGCGTTGAGAACAGCGGCAATGGCTACGCCTTC	CSVENSGNGYAF
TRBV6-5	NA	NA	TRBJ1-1	TGTGCCACCGTAGGGAGGGTTGAAGCTTTCTTT	CATVGRVEAFF
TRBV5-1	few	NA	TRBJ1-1	TGCGCCAGCACGGGAGGGGCACCGAACACTGAAGCTTTCTTT	CASTGGAPNTEAFF
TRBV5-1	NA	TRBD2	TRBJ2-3	TGCGCCAGCAGCCCGACTAGCGGGATTGTGGGCACAGATACGCAGTATTTT	CASSPTSGIVGTDTQYF
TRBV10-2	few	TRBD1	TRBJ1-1	TGCGCCAGCAGTGCCGGGAAGGGGGCCGCTTTCTTT	CASSAGKGAAFF
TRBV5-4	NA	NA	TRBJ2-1	TGTGCAGGGGGTCTAGCTAGGGATGAGCAGTTCTTC	CAGGLARDEQFF
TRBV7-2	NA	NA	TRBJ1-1	TGTGCCAGCAGCTTAGCGGTCAGGGAGGGCACTGAAGCTTTCTTT	CASSLAVREGTEAFF
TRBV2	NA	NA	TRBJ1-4	TGTGCCGGGGGGACCGAGGTTAATGAAAAACTGTTTTTT	CAGGTEVNEKLFF
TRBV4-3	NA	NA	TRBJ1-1	TGCGCCAGCAGCCACCATAACACTGAAGCTTTCTTT	CASSHHNTEAFF
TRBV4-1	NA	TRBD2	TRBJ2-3	TGCGCCAGCAGCCAAAAGCGGGAGTGGAGCACAGATACGCAGTATTTT	CASSQKREWSTDTQYF
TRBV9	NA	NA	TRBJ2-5	TGTGCCAGCAGCGTAGATAGCTGGGAGACCCAGTACTTC	CASSVDSWETQYF
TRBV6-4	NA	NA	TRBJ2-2	TGTGCCACCCTAAAGACTAGTAGGGGGGAGCTGTTTTTT	CATLKTSRGELFF
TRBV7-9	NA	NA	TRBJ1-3	TGTGCCAGCAGCCCTCGGCGGAGCTCTGGAAACACCATATATTTT	CASSPRRSSGNTIYF
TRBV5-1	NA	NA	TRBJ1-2	TGCGCCAGCAGCTGGCAGGGAGGACGGGAAGGCTACACCTTC	CASSWQGGREGYTF
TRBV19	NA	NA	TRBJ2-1	TGTGCCAGTAGTATAGCGGGTAGCTCCTACAATGAGCAGTTCTTC	CASSIAGSSYNEQFF
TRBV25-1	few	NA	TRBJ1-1	TGTGCCAGCAGCGACAGAGTAAGAGCTTTCTTT	CASSDRVRAFF
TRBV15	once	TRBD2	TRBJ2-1	TGTGCCACCAGCCCCCTGGGGCTAGCGGGAGTCGAAGACTACAATGAGCAGTTCTTC	CATSPLGLAGVEDYNEQFF
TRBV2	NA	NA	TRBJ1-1	TGTGCCAGCACCCAGAACACTGAAGCTTTCTTT	CASTQNTEAFF
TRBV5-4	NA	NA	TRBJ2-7	TGTGCCAGCAGCTTGGGGGGGGAGCATATGGAGCAGTACTTC	CASSLGGEHMEQYF
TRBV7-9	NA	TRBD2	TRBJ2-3	TGTGCCAGCAGCTCTCAGCGGGAGTGGGCGCAGTATTTT	CASSSQREWAQYF
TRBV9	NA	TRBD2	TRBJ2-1	TGTGCCAGCAGCCCCAGCGCGGGAGCCTTTAATGGTGAGCAGTTCTTC	CASSPSAGAFNGEQFF
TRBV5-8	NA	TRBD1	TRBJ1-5	TGTGCCAGCAGCACCGGGACAGATTATAGCAATCAGCCCCAGCATTTT	CASSTGTDYSNQPQHF
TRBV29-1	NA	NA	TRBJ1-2	TGCAGCGTGACAAAACAGGGTGTGCTATATGGCTACACCTTC	CSVTKQGVLYGYTF
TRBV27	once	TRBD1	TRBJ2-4	TGTGCCAGCAGTCTTGACAGGGGGATGGACATTCAGTACTTC	CASSLDRGMDIQYF
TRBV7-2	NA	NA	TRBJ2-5	TGTGCCAGCAGCTTAGAATTAGCGGAGACCCAGTACTTC	CASSLELAETQYF